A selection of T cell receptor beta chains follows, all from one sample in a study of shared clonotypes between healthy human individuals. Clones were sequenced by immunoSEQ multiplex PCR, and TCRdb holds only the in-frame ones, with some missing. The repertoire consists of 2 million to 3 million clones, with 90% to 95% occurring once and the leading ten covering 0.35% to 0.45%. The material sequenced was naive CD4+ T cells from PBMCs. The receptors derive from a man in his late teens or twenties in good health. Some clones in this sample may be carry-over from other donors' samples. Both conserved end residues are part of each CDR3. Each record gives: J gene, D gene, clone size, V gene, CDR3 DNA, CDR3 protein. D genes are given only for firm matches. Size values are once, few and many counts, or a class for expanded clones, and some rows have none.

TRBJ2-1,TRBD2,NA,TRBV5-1,TGCGCCAGCAGCTTCACTAGCGGGAGCGATGAGCAGTTCTTC,CASSFTSGSDEQFF
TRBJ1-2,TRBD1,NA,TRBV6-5,TGTGCCAGCAGGAGGACAGGGAACTATGGCTACACCTTC,CASRRTGNYGYTF
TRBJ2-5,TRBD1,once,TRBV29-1,TGCAGCGTAGGGGACAGGAACCCGTCAGAGACCCAGTACTTC,CSVGDRNPSETQYF
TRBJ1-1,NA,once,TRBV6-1,TGTGCCAGCAGTGGCTTGTGGGATATCCGTGGCACTGAAGCTTTCTTT,CASSGLWDIRGTEAFF
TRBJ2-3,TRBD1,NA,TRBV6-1,TGTGCCAGCAGTCGGACAGGGGGCTTAGATACGCAGTATTTT,CASSRTGGLDTQYF
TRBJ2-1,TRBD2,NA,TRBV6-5,TGTGCCAGCAGGCCCCCCGGGACTAGAAGCAATGAGCAGTTCTTC,CASRPPGTRSNEQFF
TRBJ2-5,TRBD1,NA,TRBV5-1,TGCGCCAGCAGCCGTAGACAGGGCTTAGAGACCCAGTACTTC,CASSRRQGLETQYF
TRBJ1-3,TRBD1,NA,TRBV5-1,TGCGCCAGCAGCTTCGGACAGGTAGCCAACGCGGAGAACACCATATATTTT,CASSFGQVANAENTIYF
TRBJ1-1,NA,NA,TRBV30,TGTGCCTGGAGGGGGCGGGTGAACACTGAAGCTTTCTTT,CAWRGRVNTEAFF
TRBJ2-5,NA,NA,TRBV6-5,TGTGCCAGCAGTGGTACGGGACACGCGACAGAGACCCAGTACTTC,CASSGTGHATETQYF